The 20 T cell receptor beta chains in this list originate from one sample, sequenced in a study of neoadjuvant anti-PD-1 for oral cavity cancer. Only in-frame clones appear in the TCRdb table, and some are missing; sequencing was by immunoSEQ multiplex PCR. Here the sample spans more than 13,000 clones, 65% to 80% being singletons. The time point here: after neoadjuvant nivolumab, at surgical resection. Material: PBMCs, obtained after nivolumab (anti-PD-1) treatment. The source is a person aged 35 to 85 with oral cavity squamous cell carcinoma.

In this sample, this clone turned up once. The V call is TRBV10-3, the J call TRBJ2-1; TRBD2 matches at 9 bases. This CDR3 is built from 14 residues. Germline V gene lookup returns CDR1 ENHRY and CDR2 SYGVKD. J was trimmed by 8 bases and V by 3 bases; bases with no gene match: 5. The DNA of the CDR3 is TGTGCCATCAGTGATCCCGCTAGCGGGGATGAGCAGTTCTTC. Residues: CAISDPASGDEQFF.

The CDR3 here is CASSSQPDSSYEQYF. The CDR3 bases are TGTGCCAGTAGCAGTCAACCGGACAGTTCCTACGAGCAGTACTTC. The rearrangement joins TRBV19 to TRBJ2-7, with D possibly matching TRBD1 (6 bases). Germline CDR1 is LNHDA and CDR2 is SQIVND (reference sequence). The CDR3 runs to 15 residues. Trimming removed 6 bases at V and 1 base at J, with 16 bases between.

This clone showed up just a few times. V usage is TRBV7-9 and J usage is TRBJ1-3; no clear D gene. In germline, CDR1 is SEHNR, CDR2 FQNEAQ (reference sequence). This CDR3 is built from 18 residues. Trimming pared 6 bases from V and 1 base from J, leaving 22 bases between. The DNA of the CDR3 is TGTGCCAGCAGGATAGGTTGGCGGGTGGCCGTGTCTGGAAACACCATATATTTT. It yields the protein CASRIGWRVAVSGNTIYF.

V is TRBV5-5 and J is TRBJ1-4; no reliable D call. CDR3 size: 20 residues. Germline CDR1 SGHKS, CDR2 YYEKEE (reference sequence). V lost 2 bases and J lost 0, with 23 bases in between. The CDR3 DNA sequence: TGTGCCAGCAGCTTTTTTTTAGTTAGGCCCCCGGGAGCAACTAATGAAAAACTGTTTTTT. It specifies CASSFFLVRPPGATNEKLFF.

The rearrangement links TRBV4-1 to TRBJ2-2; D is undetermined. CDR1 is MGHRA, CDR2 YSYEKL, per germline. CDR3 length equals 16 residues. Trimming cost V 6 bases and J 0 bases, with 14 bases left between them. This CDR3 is CASSPRAAANTGELFF. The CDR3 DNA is TGCGCCAGCAGTCCTAGGGCAGCTGCGAACACCGGGGAGCTGTTTTTT.

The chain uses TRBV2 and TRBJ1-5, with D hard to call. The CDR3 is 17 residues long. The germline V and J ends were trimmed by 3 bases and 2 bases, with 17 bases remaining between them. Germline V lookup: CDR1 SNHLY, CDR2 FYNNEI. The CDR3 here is CASSDPDLKIGNQPQHF. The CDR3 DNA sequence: TGTGCCAGCAGTGATCCGGACCTAAAAATAGGCAATCAGCCCCAGCATTTT. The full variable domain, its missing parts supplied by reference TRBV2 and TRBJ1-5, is EPEVTQTPSHQVTQMGQEVILRCVPISNHLYFYWYRQILGQKVEFLVSFYNNEISEKSEIFDDQFSVERPDGSNFTLKIRSTKLEDSAMYFCASSDPDLKIGNQPQHFGDGTRLSIL.

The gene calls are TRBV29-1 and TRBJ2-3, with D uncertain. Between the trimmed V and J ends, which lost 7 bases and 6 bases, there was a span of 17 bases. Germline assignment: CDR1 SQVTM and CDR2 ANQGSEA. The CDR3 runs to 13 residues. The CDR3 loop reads CSAVDGNRDTQYF. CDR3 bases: TGCAGCGCCGTGGACGGTAATAGGGATACGCAGTATTTT.

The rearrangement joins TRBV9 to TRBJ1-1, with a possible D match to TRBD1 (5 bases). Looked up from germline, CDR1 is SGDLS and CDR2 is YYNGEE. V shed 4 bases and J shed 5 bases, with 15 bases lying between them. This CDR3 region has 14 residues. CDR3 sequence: CASSFSGRGTEAFF. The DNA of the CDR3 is TGTGCCAGCAGCTTCTCAGGGAGAGGTACTGAAGCTTTCTTT.

The CDR3 reads CASIRGDGYTF. The CDR3 DNA sequence: TGTGCCAGCATACGGGGGGATGGCTACACCTTC. The V call is TRBV28, the J call TRBJ1-2; a weak D match, TRBD1 (5 bases). The CDR3 consists of 11 residues. Trimming left V 7 bases short and J 6 bases short, with 9 bases between. Germline CDR1 and CDR2: MDHEN and SYDVKM.

As DNA, the CDR3 is TGTGCCATCAGGGGAGGGGGTAGCGGGACCACTTATACGCAGTATTTT. Amino acid sequence: CAIRGGGSGTTYTQYF. V is TRBV10-3 and J is TRBJ2-3, with 8 bases identical to TRBD2. The CDR3 spans 16 residues. Unmatched junction bases numbered 15, after V lost 6 bases and J lost 7 bases. The germline V gene has CDR1 ENHRY and CDR2 SYGVKD.

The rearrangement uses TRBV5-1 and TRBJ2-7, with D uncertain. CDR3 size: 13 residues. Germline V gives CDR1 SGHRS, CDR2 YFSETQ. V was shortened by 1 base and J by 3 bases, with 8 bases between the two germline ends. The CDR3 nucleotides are TGCGCCAGCAGCTTGTCTCAGAACTACGAGCAGTACTTC. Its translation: CASSLSQNYEQYF. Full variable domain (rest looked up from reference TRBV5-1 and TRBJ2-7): KAGVTQTPRYLIKTRGQQVTLSCSPISGHRSVSWYQQTPGQGLQFLFEYFSETQRNKGNFPGRFSGRQFSNSRSEMNVSTLELGDSALYLCASSLSQNYEQYFGPGTRLTVT.

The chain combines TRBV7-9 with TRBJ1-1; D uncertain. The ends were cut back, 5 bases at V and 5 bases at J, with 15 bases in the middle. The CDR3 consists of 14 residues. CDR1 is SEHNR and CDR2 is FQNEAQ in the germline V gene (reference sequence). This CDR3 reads CASSPWNPGTEAFF. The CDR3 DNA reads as TGTGCCAGCAGCCCGTGGAACCCGGGGACTGAAGCTTTCTTT.

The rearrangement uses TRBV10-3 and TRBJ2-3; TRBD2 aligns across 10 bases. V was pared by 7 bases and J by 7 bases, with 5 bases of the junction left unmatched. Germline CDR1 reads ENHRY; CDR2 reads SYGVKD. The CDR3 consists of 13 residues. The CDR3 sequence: CAINPSGSNTQYF. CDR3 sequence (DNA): TGTGCCATCAACCCTAGCGGGAGCAATACGCAGTATTTT.

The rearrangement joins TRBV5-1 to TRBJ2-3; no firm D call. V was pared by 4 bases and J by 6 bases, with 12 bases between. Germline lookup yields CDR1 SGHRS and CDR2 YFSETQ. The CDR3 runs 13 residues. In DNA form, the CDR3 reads TGCGCCAGCAGCAGGTGGGATACGGATACGCAGTATTTT. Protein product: CASSRWDTDTQYF.

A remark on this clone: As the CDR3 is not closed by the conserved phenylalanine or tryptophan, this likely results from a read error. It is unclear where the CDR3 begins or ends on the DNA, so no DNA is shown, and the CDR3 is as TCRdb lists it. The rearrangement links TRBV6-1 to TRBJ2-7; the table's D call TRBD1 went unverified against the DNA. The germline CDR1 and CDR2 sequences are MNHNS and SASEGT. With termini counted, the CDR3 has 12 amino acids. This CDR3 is CASSESGPALSL.

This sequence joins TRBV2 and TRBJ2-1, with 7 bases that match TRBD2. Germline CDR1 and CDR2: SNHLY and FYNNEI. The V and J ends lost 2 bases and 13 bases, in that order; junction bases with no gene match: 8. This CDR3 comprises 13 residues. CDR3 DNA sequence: TGTGCCAGCAGTGAAACGACTAGCACCTACCAGTTCTTC. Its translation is CASSETTSTYQFF.

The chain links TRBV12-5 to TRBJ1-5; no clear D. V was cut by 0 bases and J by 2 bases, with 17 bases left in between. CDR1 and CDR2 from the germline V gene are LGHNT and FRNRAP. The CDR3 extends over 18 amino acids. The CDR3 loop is CASGLVWAVKEGNQPQHF. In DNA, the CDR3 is TGTGCTAGTGGTTTGGTATGGGCGGTGAAGGAGGGCAATCAGCCCCAGCATTTT. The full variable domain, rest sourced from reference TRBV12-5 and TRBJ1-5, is DARVTQTPRHKVTEMGQEVTMRCQPILGHNTVFWYRQTMMQGLELLAYFRNRAPLDDSGMPKDRFSAEMPDATLATLKIQPSEPRDSAVYFCASGLVWAVKEGNQPQHFGDGTRLSIL.

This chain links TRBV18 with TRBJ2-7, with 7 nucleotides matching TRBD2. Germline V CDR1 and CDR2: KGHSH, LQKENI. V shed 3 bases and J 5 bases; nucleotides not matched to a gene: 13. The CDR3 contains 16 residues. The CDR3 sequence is CASSPFLAEELDEQYF. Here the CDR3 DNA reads TGTGCCAGCTCACCGTTTCTAGCGGAGGAACTAGACGAGCAGTACTTC.

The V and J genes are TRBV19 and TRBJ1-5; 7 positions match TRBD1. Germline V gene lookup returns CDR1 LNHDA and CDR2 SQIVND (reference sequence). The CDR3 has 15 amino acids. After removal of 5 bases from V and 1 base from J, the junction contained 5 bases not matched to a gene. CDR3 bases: TGTGCCAGTAGTCCGGACAGGTTGAGCAATCAGCCCCAGCATTTT. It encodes CASSPDRLSNQPQHF.

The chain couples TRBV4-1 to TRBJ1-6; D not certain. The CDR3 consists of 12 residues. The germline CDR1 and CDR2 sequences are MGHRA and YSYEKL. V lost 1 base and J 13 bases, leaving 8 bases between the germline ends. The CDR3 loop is CASSQGLWPLHF. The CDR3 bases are TGCGCCAGCAGCCAAGGACTTTGGCCCCTCCACTTT.